These 19 T cell receptor beta chains were all obtained from the same sample, sequenced in a study of blood T cell repertoires in COVID-19. Clones were sequenced by immunoSEQ multiplex PCR, and TCRdb holds only the in-frame ones, with some missing. This table holds more than 85,000 clones, almost 80% found once. Sequencing was done on a sample of peripheral blood. Source of these receptors: a woman aged 80 or older with active or convalescent COVID-19.

A remark on this clone: Germline and junction disagree at one end, which may indicate a read error. The V gene is TRBV7-7, the J gene TRBJ2-1; the match to TRBD1 covers 7 bases. Germline-derived CDR1 and CDR2 are SSHAT and FNYEAQ (reference sequence). This CDR3 spans 15 amino acids. The CDR3 DNA reads as TGTGCTAGCAGCCCACAGGGGAGCTCCTACAATGAGCAGTTCTTC. Translated: CASSPQGSSYNEQFF. Filled out from reference TRBV7-7 and TRBJ2-1, the complete variable domain reads GAGVSQSPRYKVTKRGQDVTLRCDPISSHATLYWYQQALGQGPEFLTYFNYEAQPDKSGLPSDRFSAERPEGSISTLTIQRTEQRDSAMYRCASSPQGSSYNEQFFGPGTRLTVL.

In its sample, this clone was seen once. The V and J genes are TRBV5-4 and TRBJ2-7; 7 nucleotides agree with TRBD1. The CDR3 has 14 residues. V was clipped by 4 bases and J by 1 base; unmatched bases: 5. Germline V gives CDR1 SGHNT, CDR2 YYREEE (reference sequence). CDR3 sequence (DNA): TGTGCCAGCAGCATCCGGGACAGATCCTACGAGCAGTACTTC. It encodes CASSIRDRSYEQYF.

The chain links TRBV7-2 to TRBJ2-1, with 13 nucleotides matching TRBD2. Per germline, CDR1 SGHTA and CDR2 FQGNSA. There are 17 residues in the CDR3. With V trimmed by 5 bases and J by 8 bases, 12 bases remained unmatched. CDR3 sequence reads: CASSTNGLAGASYEQFF. The CDR3, as DNA: TGTGCCAGCAGCACCAACGGACTAGCGGGAGCTTCATATGAGCAGTTCTTC.

This clone was counted a few times. The V gene is TRBV5-1, the J gene TRBJ1-1; D is uncertain. The germline V gene encodes CDR1 SGHRS and CDR2 YFSETQ. V shed 1 base and J shed 3 bases, with 10 bases lying between them. This CDR3 has 14 residues. The CDR3 is CASSLMGIYTEAFF. In DNA form, the CDR3 reads TGCGCCAGCAGCTTGATGGGCATCTACACTGAAGCTTTCTTT.

The CDR3 spells CASSYPSTGTIVNEQFF. Here the CDR3 DNA reads TGTGCCAGCAGTTATCCCAGTACAGGGACGATCGTCAATGAGCAGTTCTTC. The genes are TRBV28 and TRBJ2-1; a possible D gene is TRBD1 (6 bases). Trimming took 4 bases from V and 6 from J, leaving 22 bases between them. The CDR3 is made up of 17 amino acids. The germline gives CDR1 MDHEN, CDR2 SYDVKM. The full variable domain, with the rest looked up from reference TRBV28 and TRBJ2-1, is DVKVTQSSRYLVKRTGEKVFLECVQDMDHENMFWYRQDPGLGLRLIYFSYDVKMKEKGDIPEGYSVSREKKERFSLILESASTNQTSMYLCASSYPSTGTIVNEQFFGPGTRLTVL.

This chain connects TRBV3-1 (or the pseudogene TRBV3-2) to TRBJ2-1; D is unclear. CDR1 and CDR2 from the germline V gene are LGHDT and YNNKEL (reference sequence). The CDR3 sequence is 13 residues long. The V and J ends lost 1 base and 9 bases respectively, with 10 bases between them. DNA for the CDR3: TGTGCCAGCAGCCAAGGAACGCTAGGTGAGCAGTTCTTC. Its protein is CASSQGTLGEQFF.

Written as DNA, the CDR3 is TGTGCCAGCAGCCGACTCCTTGCTTCCTACGAGCAGTACTTC. Its protein is CASSRLLASYEQYF. The chain is built from TRBV3-1 (or the pseudogene TRBV3-2) and TRBJ2-7; D remains ambiguous. This CDR3 has 14 residues. Per the germline V gene, CDR1 is LGHDT and CDR2 is YNNKEL (reference sequence). The V and J ends lost 4 bases and 1 base respectively, with 11 bases between them.

This clone was counted a few times. V gene TRBV4-1 combines with J gene TRBJ2-2; D unresolved. CDR3 size: 14 residues. Deletions cut 0 bases from V and 5 bases from J, with 7 bases between. The germline CDR1 and CDR2 sequences are MGHRA and YSYEKL. CDR3 loop: CASSQDPGTGELFF. In nucleotides, the CDR3 is TGCGCCAGCAGCCAAGACCCAGGAACCGGGGAGCTGTTTTTT.

This clone was counted only a few times. DNA of the CDR3: TGTGCCACCAGCAGAGAGAGTAATTCACCCCTCCACTTT. Protein sequence: CATSRESNSPLHF. The chain uses TRBV15 and TRBJ1-6; no reliable D call. The V and J ends lost 0 bases and 6 bases respectively, with 3 bases between them. From germline, CDR1 is LNHNV and CDR2 YYDKDF (reference sequence). CDR3 size: 13 residues.

The genes are TRBV5-1 and TRBJ1-2; TRBD1 aligns across 8 bases. CDR3 length: 15 amino acids. Germline V gene data show CDR1 as SGHRS and CDR2 as YFSETQ. The J segment lost 7 bases and the V segment lost 5 bases, leaving 13 bases of the junction unmatched. CDR3: CASRPSGGGTTGYTF. CDR3 in DNA: TGCGCCAGCAGACCCTCAGGGGGCGGTACTACTGGCTACACCTTC.

The chain uses TRBV2 and TRBJ2-1; 8 bases fit TRBD2. The germline V gene has CDR1 SNHLY and CDR2 FYNNEI. The CDR3 spans 15 residues. V was clipped by 6 bases and J by 2 bases; unmatched bases: 6. The CDR3 bases are TGTGCCAGCAGGGCCTTAGCGGGGCCCTACAATGAGCAGTTCTTC. The encoded protein is CASRALAGPYNEQFF.

In this sample, this clone turned up once. The chain is built from TRBV24-1 and TRBJ2-7; 10 bases match TRBD1. The CDR3 has 10 residues. V lost 11 bases and J lost 12; bases outside the gene matches: 6. Germline V gene sequence: CDR1 KGHDR, CDR2 SFDVKD. This chain's CDR3 is CAKGTGETYF. In DNA, the CDR3 is TGTGCCAAAGGGACAGGGGAAACGTACTTC.

The rearrangement uses TRBV2 and TRBJ2-2; 7 nucleotides match TRBD1. The trim removed 6 bases at V and 5 bases at J, leaving 9 bases unmatched. The CDR3 runs to 15 residues. Germline V CDR1 and CDR2: SNHLY, FYNNEI. CDR3 nucleotides: TGTGCCAGCAGGGAAAGGACAGGCACAACCGGGGAGCTGTTTTTT. Translating it yields CASRERTGTTGELFF.

The chain joins TRBV5-1 to TRBJ1-1; possible D gene TRBD1, 5 bases. The CDR3 is 15 residues long. V was pared by 4 bases and J by 0 bases, with 13 bases between. Per the germline V gene, CDR1 is SGHRS and CDR2 is YFSETQ. CDR3 in amino acids: CASSPQTVMNTEAFF. The CDR3 DNA follows: TGCGCCAGCAGCCCACAGACAGTCATGAACACTGAAGCTTTCTTT.

The CDR3 sequence: CASSLIPQSRRGNTIYF. The CDR3 DNA follows: TGTGCCAGCAGCCTGATCCCCCAATCAAGGAGAGGAAACACCATATATTTT. The chain carries TRBV4-2 and TRBJ1-3; D remains unclear. The CDR3 spans 17 residues. The V gene lost 4 bases and the J gene lost 4 bases, with 20 bases spanning the gap. Germline V lookup: CDR1 LGHNA, CDR2 YNFKEQ.

V is TRBV25-1 and J is TRBJ2-1, with 7 nucleotides matching TRBD1. Losses at the gene ends were 4 bases for V and 6 bases for J; bases not matched to a gene: 3. Germline values: CDR1 MGHDK, CDR2 SYGVNS. The CDR3 spans 13 residues. In nucleotides, the CDR3 is TGTGCCAGCAGTGCTGGACAGGTCAATGAGCAGTTCTTC. Translating it yields CASSAGQVNEQFF.

This rearrangement joins TRBV5-1 to TRBJ2-1, with 7 bases matching TRBD1. Germline CDR1 SGHRS, CDR2 YFSETQ. The CDR3 covers 17 residues. V lost 0 bases and J lost 6; bases outside the gene matches: 12. The CDR3 loop reads CASSLGVVVTGPNEQFF. CDR3 in DNA: TGCGCCAGCAGCTTGGGGGTGGTAGTGACAGGGCCCAATGAGCAGTTCTTC.

The J gene is TRBJ2-3, the V gene TRBV18, with 7 bases identical to TRBD2. Trimming at V came to 5 bases and at J to 5 bases, leaving 7 bases not matched to a gene. The CDR3 is 14 amino acids. CDR1 and CDR2 from the germline V gene are KGHSH and LQKENI. The CDR3 nucleotides are TGTGCCAGCTCAAGCGGGACTGGGGGAGATACGCAGTATTTT. Residues: CASSSGTGGDTQYF. The full variable domain, its missing parts supplied by reference TRBV18 and TRBJ2-3, is NAGVMQNPRHLVRRRGQEARLRCSPMKGHSHVYWYRQLPEEGLKFMVYLQKENIIDESGMPKERFSAEFPKEGPSILRIQQVVRGDSAAYFCASSSGTGGDTQYFGPGTRLTVL.

The table lists this clone with a count of one. The rearrangement uses TRBV29-1 and TRBJ2-7; TRBD1 matches 9 bases. The V and J ends lost 5 bases and 5 bases, in that order; junction bases with no gene match: 7. The CDR3 contains 13 residues. From germline, CDR1 is SQVTM and CDR2 ANQGSEA. CDR3 residues: CSVSGTGFNEQYF. The CDR3, as DNA: TGCAGCGTTTCCGGGACAGGGTTCAACGAGCAGTACTTC.